The sequence of this T cell receptor (beta chain) was determined in a study of blood T cells in healthy people across ages. In its sample, this clonotype was seen many times. Its target is unknown. Study-level points and caveats: There was no known CMV status for donors, so expanded clonotype changes were possibly confounded. In long-lived donors, naive CD4+ cell counts and diversity exceeded those of aged donors.

The donors, all healthy, were Caucasians living in Russia, aged roughly 6 to 100. Isolation of PBMCs gave at least 6 million cells per sample. A sample-barcoded 5' primer and a J-beta primer mix were used in a second PCR of about 7 to 12 cycles. TCRdb recomputed calls from the 5' RACE reads with MiXCR, one row per CDR3 protein. The sample holds some 670,000 distinct CDR3 sequences, over 40% seen once. This TCR was recovered from a woman older than 75 in good health. Sequencing input: blood.

The CDR3 nucleotides read TGTGCCAGCAGTTACTTTAGCGGGGGTACAGATACGCAGTATTTT. Translation gives CASSYFSGGTDTQYF. This chain uses TRBV6-5 with TRBJ2-3; 9 positions match TRBD2. The CDR3 is made up of 15 amino acids. Germline V gene sequence: CDR1 MNHEY, CDR2 SVGAGI. J lost 3 bases, V lost 1 base, and 2 bases had no gene match.